Each of the 18 T cell receptor beta chains below was sequenced from the same sample in a study of T-cell reconstitution after alpha-beta-depleted transplantation in children. The TCRbeta library was prepared with unique molecular identifiers. TCRdb processed the PCR reads anew with MiXCR; each CDR3 protein has one entry. The sample lists approximately 500,000 distinct CDR3 sequences; over 9.5% were seen once. Sample: PBMCs, taken before TCRalphabeta/CD19-depleted stem cell transplant. The receptors were gathered from a child aged 2-15 years with inherited bone marrow failure, due to receive a stem cell transplant.

This clonotype has ten or more counts. The chain combines TRBV18 with TRBJ2-6; 10 positions match TRBD1. The CDR3 spans 16 residues. Per the germline V gene, CDR1 is KGHSH and CDR2 is LQKENI. The junction had 0 bases not matched to a gene; V was cut back by 3 bases and J by 1 base. The chain's CDR3 is CASSPDRGSGANVLTF. CDR3 nucleotides: TGTGCCAGCTCACCGGACAGGGGGTCTGGGGCCAACGTCCTGACTTTC.

This chain links TRBV6-1 with TRBJ1-5; D perhaps matches TRBD1 (5 bases). This CDR3 has 15 residues. Germline loops: CDR1 MNHNS, CDR2 SASEGT. Trimming pared 6 bases from V and 4 bases from J, leaving 16 bases between. CDR3 DNA: TGTGCCAGCAGCCCCCCGCAGGGCAGGAATCAGCCCCAGCATTTT. It yields the protein CASSPPQGRNQPQHF.

This clonotype was seen at least ten times. This CDR3 is CASSPLAEESRGSSYEQYF. The CDR3 DNA reads TGTGCCAGCAGCCCGTTAGCGGAGGAGTCTCGGGGGAGCTCCTACGAGCAGTACTTC. The V call is TRBV11-2, the J call TRBJ2-7, with D maybe TRBD2 (6 bases). V was cut by 5 bases and J by 0 bases, with 26 bases left in between. CDR1 SGHAT and CDR2 FQNNGV come from the germline V gene. This CDR3 comprises 19 residues.

This clonotype was recorded at least ten times. The chain recombines TRBV23-1 with TRBJ1-5; D possibly corresponds to TRBD1 (5 bases). TRBV23-1 is given ORF status, its function remaining uncertain. This CDR3 is 17 amino acids long. Trimming took off 6 bases at V and 2 bases at J, with 20 bases between the two ends. The CDR3 spells CASRGKMGGEGNQPQHF. CDR3 nucleotide sequence: TGCGCCAGCAGGGGGAAAATGGGGGGTGAAGGCAATCAGCCCCAGCATTTT.

Comments on this clonotype: A read error may produce the germline difference seen at one junction end. This chain uses TRBV24-1 with TRBJ1-5; D might be TRBD1 (6 bases). Looked up from germline, CDR1 is KGHDR and CDR2 is SFDVKD. The CDR3 sequence is 14 residues long. CDR3 region: CATSFGGGNRPQHF. The DNA for the CDR3 is TGTGCCACCAGTTTCGGGGGCGGCAATCGGCCCCAGCATTTT.

This clonotype was recorded many times. V and J are TRBV11-2 and TRBJ2-3; possible D gene TRBD2, 5 bases. Germline V gene sequence: CDR1 SGHAT, CDR2 FQNNGV. The CDR3 runs 14 residues. The V and J ends lost 3 bases and 1 base respectively, with 8 bases between them. The CDR3 loop reads CASSFHGGTDTQYF. CDR3 in DNA: TGTGCCAGCAGCTTCCACGGGGGCACAGATACGCAGTATTTT.

This chain joins TRBV12-3 or TRBV12-4 and TRBJ2-1, with D perhaps matching TRBD2 (6 bases). The ends were cut back, 6 bases at V and 8 bases at J, with 17 bases in the middle. The CDR3 spans 14 residues. CDR3 DNA sequence: TGTGCCAGCAGAGACGGGAGTACAGGCTATGAGCAGTTCTTC. Its translation: CASRDGSTGYEQFF.

There are a few counts of this clonotype. The chain is built from TRBV10-2 and TRBJ2-5, with TRBD2 matching 10 bases. This CDR3 comprises 16 residues. The germline V gene encodes CDR1 WSHSY and CDR2 SAAADI. Germline trimming cut 5 bases from V and 8 bases from J; bases unmatched to any gene: 14. CDR3 sequence: CASSPYSGRTGDTQYF. The CDR3 DNA reads TGCGCCAGCAGTCCCTATAGCGGGAGGACCGGAGATACCCAGTACTTC.

The chain uses TRBV4-1 and TRBJ2-1; no firm D call. This CDR3 region has 14 residues. Trimming cost V 4 bases and J 4 bases, with 11 bases left between them. Germline V gene lookup returns CDR1 MGHRA and CDR2 YSYEKL. CDR3: CASSRQDWYNEQFF. CDR3 in DNA: TGCGCCAGCAGCCGCCAAGACTGGTACAATGAGCAGTTCTTC.

This clonotype was detected ten times or more. This chain connects TRBV28 to TRBJ2-7; D is uncertain. The CDR3 loop spans 13 amino acids. Trimming removed 7 bases at V and 2 bases at J, with 12 bases between. Germline V gives CDR1 MDHEN, CDR2 SYDVKM. The CDR3 bases are TGTGCCAGCACCCGGCCCGGGCCCTACGAGCAGTACTTC. As protein: CASTRPGPYEQYF.

Turning to this clonotype: This may be a read error: a much more frequent sequence differs by one nucleotide. The rearrangement links TRBV28 to TRBJ1-2; tentatively, D is TRBD1 (6 bases). The CDR3 contains 14 residues. Per germline, CDR1 MDHEN and CDR2 SYDVKM. CDR3 bases: TGTGCCAGAAGTTTAGGGACACCTAACTATGGCTACACCTTC. Translation gives CARSLGTPNYGYTF.

The gene calls are TRBV2 and TRBJ2-1; TRBD2 agrees at 7 bases. Germline V lookup: CDR1 SNHLY, CDR2 FYNNEI. The CDR3 loop spans 13 amino acids. V was clipped by 7 bases and J by 7 bases; unmatched bases: 7. CDR3 in amino acids: CASTPWEGNEQFF. Written as DNA, the CDR3 is TGTGCCAGCACCCCCTGGGAGGGTAATGAGCAGTTCTTC.

The rearrangement uses TRBV19 and TRBJ1-2, with D perhaps matching TRBD1 (6 bases). The germline V gene encodes CDR1 LNHDA and CDR2 SQIVND (reference sequence). The germline V and J ends were trimmed by 5 bases and 0 bases, with 10 bases remaining between them. This CDR3 contains 14 residues. The CDR3 sequence: CASSRTASNYGYTF. DNA of the CDR3: TGTGCCAGTAGTCGGACAGCCTCTAACTATGGCTACACCTTC.

This clonotype has at least ten counts. The chain joins TRBV27 to TRBJ2-6, with no clear D. The CDR3 consists of 16 residues. Germline loops: CDR1 MNHEY, CDR2 SMNVEV (reference sequence). Trimming pared 2 bases from V and 0 bases from J, leaving 8 bases between. CDR3 nucleotides: TGTGCCAGCAGTTTAGGACGTAACTCTGGGGCCAACGTCCTGACTTTC. It yields the protein CASSLGRNSGANVLTF.

This clonotype appeared many times. The CDR3 DNA reads as TGCAGTGCTATCGTCAGGGGGCTTATCTCCTACGAGCAGTACTTC. Translating it yields CSAIVRGLISYEQYF. The chain joins TRBV20-1 to TRBJ2-7; 8 nucleotides match TRBD1. The germline V gene encodes CDR1 DFQATT and CDR2 SNEGSKA (reference sequence). The CDR3 is 15 residues long. The ends lost 4 bases at V and 0 bases at J; junction bases unmatched: 8.

This clonotype was seen repeatedly, ten times or more. This rearrangement joins TRBV19 to TRBJ2-1, with D tentatively TRBD2 (5 bases). Trimming stripped 3 bases from V and 5 bases from J, with 17 bases between. Germline V CDR1 and CDR2: LNHDA, SQIVND (reference sequence). The CDR3 extends over 16 amino acids. This chain's CDR3 is CASSILVEAEDNEQFF. The CDR3 DNA sequence: TGTGCCAGTAGTATTTTAGTCGAGGCGGAGGACAATGAGCAGTTCTTC.

This clonotype was counted ten times or more. The chain has TRBV5-1 and TRBJ1-1, with D possibly TRBD1 on 5 matching bases. The V end was cut by 6 bases, the J end by 1 base, with 13 bases between. The germline gives CDR1 SGHRS, CDR2 YFSETQ. The CDR3 runs to 14 residues. CDR3 loop: CASNEGPGNTEAFF. CDR3 sequence (DNA): TGCGCCAGCAACGAGGGACCCGGGAACACTGAAGCTTTCTTT.

This clonotype has ten or more counts. This chain uses TRBV12-3 or TRBV12-4 with TRBJ2-2; TRBD2 matches 7 bases. V lost 7 bases and J lost 0; bases outside the gene matches: 8. CDR3 size: 16 residues. The CDR3 DNA is TGTGCCAGCACCCGGGCCGGGACTACGAACACCGGGGAGCTGTTTTTT. Encoded protein: CASTRAGTTNTGELFF.